This TCR beta chain was sequenced in a study of shared clonotypes between healthy human individuals. Whole-study findings and limits: Despite large depth, rarefaction showed incomplete sorted-subset sequencing. Clonotype sharing among donors was thought likely to change with sequencing depth.

When replicate PCRs were run on sorted subsets, they used approximately 0.2 ug DNA, about 30,000 T cell genomes. How the authors handled the data: Without quality scores, immunoSEQ junctional reads could not be filtered like full-length reads. TCRdb's copy holds only in-frame clones and misses some; the assay was immunoSEQ multiplex PCR. V and J calls and clone size follow that table, whereas D and trimming were derived from the DNA. The repertoire holds 550,000 to 800,000 clones, with 80% to 95% as singletons. Turning to this clone: What it recognizes is unknown.

Germline loops: CDR1 SGHDT, CDR2 YYEEEE. V dropped 3 bases and J dropped 4 bases, with 8 bases sitting between them. This CDR3 region has 12 residues. The chain links TRBV5-6 to TRBJ2-7, with D hard to call. This receptor was identified in a man younger than 35 in good health. Some clones in this sample may be carry-over from other donors' samples. The sample comprised memory CD8+ T cells from PBMCs. The subset was: CD45RO+ cells pooled with CCR7-negative TemRA cells. The CDR3 sequence is CASSSIGYEQYF. As DNA, the CDR3 is TGTGCCAGCAGCTCCATAGGGTACGAGCAGTACTTC.